This T cell receptor beta chain emerged from a study of cytomegalovirus exposure and HLA in healthy donors. Study summary: Among the 350 to 500 donors who were genotyped, over 70% fell in the genetic ancestry cluster that is associated with self-reported Caucasian donors. Notes on the study in general: An observed cluster of highly shared sequence variants was recorded as a likely sequencing artifact.

With 60 Vbeta and 13 Jbeta primers, the PCR was carried out. Here immunoSEQ multiplex PCR was the method, and the copy in TCRdb shows in-frame clones only, minus some. The sample lists approximately 130,000 clones, roughly 84% occurring once. The CDR3 extends over 17 amino acids. V gave up 5 bases and J gave up 7 bases; unmatched junction bases: 13. CDR1 PRHDT and CDR2 FYEKMQ come from the germline V gene (reference sequence). When sampled, the donors appeared nominally healthy, though they likely had unrecorded immune exposures. A note on this clone: The antigen remains unidentified.

The source material was PBMCs. The chain couples TRBV13 to TRBJ2-5, with 13 bases aligning to TRBD2. This sequence originates from a boy between 10 and 17 years old in good health and CMV-seronegative. This CDR3 reads CASSASTSGGRKGTQYF. CDR3 in DNA: TGTGCCAGCAGCGCATCGACTAGCGGGGGGAGAAAGGGGACCCAGTACTTC.